The 6 T cell receptor beta chains below all came from one sample that was sequenced in a study of T cell responses to AZD1222 COVID-19 vaccine. Only in-frame clones appear in the TCRdb table, and some are missing; sequencing was by immunoSEQ multiplex PCR. The data contain 110,000 to 150,000 clones, approximately 94% of them singletons. The starting material was peripheral blood, obtained on day 0 of AZD1222 vaccination. The receptors here all came from an adult in good health.

This chain links TRBV6-6 with TRBJ1-1, with 7 bases aligning to TRBD1. The germline V gene has CDR1 MNHNY and CDR2 SVGAGI (reference sequence). The V and J ends lost 5 bases and 0 bases, in that order; junction bases with no gene match: 9. The CDR3 covers 16 residues. The CDR3 protein is CASSQRQGSMNTEAFF. CDR3 nucleotides: TGTGCCAGCAGTCAGCGACAGGGAAGTATGAACACTGAAGCTTTCTTT.

This chain uses TRBV2 with TRBJ1-5; D is ambiguous. The CDR3 is 15 amino acids. Trimming removed 3 bases at V and 7 bases at J, with 16 bases between. Germline values: CDR1 SNHLY, CDR2 FYNNEI. The CDR3 DNA follows: TGTGCCAGCAGTGAGCAGGTGTCGTCCTACCAGCCCCAGCATTTT. It is translated as CASSEQVSSYQPQHF.

CDR3 DNA: TGTGCCAGCAGTGAGTTTGCGGCGAAGAACACTGAAGCTTTCTTT. Its translation: CASSEFAAKNTEAFF. The chain has TRBV6-4 and TRBJ1-1; D uncertain. The CDR3 runs 15 residues. Trimming shortened V by 3 bases and J by 1 base, and 12 bases separated the two germline ends. CDR1 and CDR2 (germline): MRHNA, SNTAGT.

This rearrangement joins TRBV27 to TRBJ2-7; no clear D gene. The CDR3 length is 13 residues. The V gene's germline CDR1 is MNHEY and CDR2 SMNVEV (reference sequence). V was clipped by 5 bases and J by 2 bases, with 10 bases between them. As DNA, the CDR3 is TGTGCCAGCAGTCCGGGTCCTACCTACGAGCAGTACTTC. Amino acid sequence: CASSPGPTYEQYF.

The chain is built from TRBV13 and TRBJ2-1; weak D call: TRBD2 (7 bases). Trimming took 4 bases from V and 6 from J, leaving 19 bases between them. The CDR3 has 16 residues. The germline CDR1 and CDR2 sequences are PRHDT and FYEKMQ (reference sequence). CDR3 sequence (DNA): TGTGCCAGCAGCTCAGCCGGTGGGGGGGGCTCCAATGAGCAGTTCTTC. This translates into CASSSAGGGGSNEQFF.

The chain links TRBV10-3 to TRBJ2-5; the D gene is possibly TRBD1 (7 bases). This CDR3 spans 15 amino acids. V lost 10 bases, J lost 5 bases, and 23 bases lay in between. The germline CDR1 and CDR2 sequences are ENHRY and SYGVKD. The CDR3 DNA follows: TGTGCCACGGAGGGGGGCCCGACAGGGCGGGAGACCCAGTACTTC. Protein: CATEGGPTGRETQYF.